These 15 T cell receptor beta chains were all obtained from the same sample, sequenced in a study of Ad26.COV2.S vaccination and SARS-CoV-2 variants. The treatment: roughly 20 received Ad26.COV2.S at low or high dose, single or two shots; several received placebo; per-sample allocation not given. Sampling was done on day 63 after the first vaccine or placebo injection. Sequencing was performed with immunoSEQ multiplex PCR; in TCRdb, only in-frame clones are kept and a portion is missing. The repertoire holds around 320,000 clones, 86% seen once, with under 2% in the top ten. The specimen comprised peripheral blood, sampled in a trial of Ad26.COV2.S vaccine versus placebo. The receptors were gathered from a person between 18 and 60 years old who received the Ad26.COV2.S COVID-19 vaccine or a placebo.

The genes are TRBV3-1 (or the pseudogene TRBV3-2) and TRBJ2-3; D is ambiguous. The CDR3 spans 14 residues. Trimming shortened V by 2 bases and J by 2 bases, and 8 bases separated the two germline ends. CDR1 and CDR2 (germline): LGHDT, YNNKEL (reference sequence). CDR3 in amino acids: CASSQFKTTDTQYF. The CDR3 region has the DNA TGTGCCAGCAGCCAATTCAAGACCACAGATACGCAGTATTTT.

This clone has more than one count but fewer than ten. The rearrangement joins TRBV19 to TRBJ2-7; D is perhaps TRBD1 (5 bases). The V end lost 5 bases, the J end lost 7 bases, and 18 bases lay between the germline ends. This CDR3 has 14 amino acids. Per germline, CDR1 LNHDA and CDR2 SQIVND (reference sequence). CDR3 amino acids: CASSQGAVWGEQYF. The CDR3 DNA sequence: TGTGCCAGTAGTCAGGGCGCTGTTTGGGGAGAGCAGTACTTC.

This chain connects TRBV7-3 to TRBJ1-1, with D unclear. The CDR3 spans 19 residues. Germline-derived CDR1 and CDR2 are SGHTA and FQGTGA. V was trimmed by 1 base and J by 1 base, leaving 22 bases between them. CDR3 DNA sequence: TGTGCCAGCAGCTTAAAGGGAAACATCCTTGGACGGGGGAACACTGAAGCTTTCTTT. Protein sequence: CASSLKGNILGRGNTEAFF.

The chain couples TRBV18 to TRBJ2-4; 8 positions agree with TRBD1. From germline, CDR1 is KGHSH and CDR2 LQKENI. Trimming at V came to 2 bases and at J to 5 bases, leaving 2 bases not matched to a gene. The CDR3 is 14 residues long. CDR3 DNA sequence: TGTGCCAGCTCACCAGGACAGGGCCAAAACATTCAGTACTTC. It encodes CASSPGQGQNIQYF.

The rearrangement joins TRBV6-1 to TRBJ2-2; a possible D gene is TRBD1 (6 bases). Per germline, CDR1 MNHNS and CDR2 SASEGT. The V and J ends lost 0 bases and 1 base respectively, with 15 bases between them. This CDR3 has 18 residues. The chain's CDR3 is CASSEALPRGLNTGELFF. The CDR3 DNA reads TGTGCCAGCAGTGAAGCGCTTCCCAGGGGTCTGAACACCGGGGAGCTGTTTTTT.

The CDR3 DNA follows: TGCGCCAGCAGTGAGTCGACAGGGAGAAAGAGCACTGAAGCTTTCTTT. Protein sequence: CASSESTGRKSTEAFF. The chain employs TRBV10-1 and TRBJ1-1, with 7 nucleotides matching TRBD1. V was pared by 0 bases and J by 4 bases, with 8 bases of the junction left unmatched. The CDR3 totals 16 residues. Germline CDR1 reads WNHNN; CDR2 reads SYGVQD (reference sequence).

The rearrangement links TRBV4-3 to TRBJ2-7; 11 bases fit TRBD2. The V gene's germline CDR1 is LGHNA and CDR2 YSLEER. V shed 3 bases, J shed 3 bases, and the junction held 10 bases outside the gene matches. The CDR3 extends over 17 amino acids. This chain's CDR3 is CASSQQVYSGGVYEQYF. CDR3 nucleotide sequence: TGCGCCAGCAGCCAGCAAGTTTATAGCGGGGGGGTCTACGAGCAGTACTTC.

The gene calls are TRBV5-4 and TRBJ1-2; 7 nucleotides align to TRBD1. The V gene's germline CDR1 is SGHNT and CDR2 YYREEE (reference sequence). Trimming took 1 base from V and 6 from J; bases not matched to a gene: 9. CDR3 length: 15 amino acids. CDR3 amino acids: CASSLRGQGVDGYTF. The CDR3 DNA sequence: TGTGCCAGCAGCTTGAGGGGGCAGGGGGTGGATGGCTACACCTTC.

The V and J genes are TRBV6-6 and TRBJ1-6; 7 bases are shared with TRBD1. The CDR3 runs to 15 residues. Unmatched junction bases numbered 5, after V lost 2 bases and J lost 7 bases. Germline CDR1 and CDR2: MNHNY and SVGAGI (reference sequence). The CDR3 region has the DNA TGTGCCAGCAGTTACCCCGGACAGGTGAATTCACCCCTCCACTTT. Amino acids: CASSYPGQVNSPLHF.

The CDR3 reads CASSFGGLASTDTQYF. The CDR3, as DNA: TGCGCCAGCAGCTTTGGAGGACTAGCTAGCACAGATACGCAGTATTTT. The chain combines TRBV5-1 with TRBJ2-3; TRBD2 matches at 8 bases. Germline V gene lookup returns CDR1 SGHRS and CDR2 YFSETQ. The CDR3 is 16 amino acids. V lost 2 bases, J lost 0 bases, and 5 bases stayed unmatched. The full variable domain, its missing parts supplied by reference TRBV5-1 and TRBJ2-3, is KAGVTQTPRYLIKTRGQQVTLSCSPISGHRSVSWYQQTPGQGLQFLFEYFSETQRNKGNFPGRFSGRQFSNSRSEMNVSTLELGDSALYLCASSFGGLASTDTQYFGPGTRLTVL.

The chain employs TRBV18 and TRBJ2-2; D is unclear. Germline CDR1 is KGHSH and CDR2 is LQKENI. The CDR3 totals 15 residues. Trimming left V 3 bases short and J 0 bases short, with 8 bases between. CDR3 DNA sequence: TGTGCCAGCTCACCGGGCAATGCGAACACCGGGGAGCTGTTTTTT. It specifies CASSPGNANTGELFF.

The V call is TRBV5-1, the J call TRBJ2-7; D may be TRBD1 or TRBD2 (5 bases each). From germline, CDR1 is SGHRS and CDR2 YFSETQ. V dropped 3 bases and J dropped 2 bases, with 12 bases sitting between them. The CDR3 extends over 14 amino acids. Here the CDR3 DNA reads TGCGCCAGCAGCTCCCCCGGGACGACCTACGAGCAGTACTTC. Translated, it gives CASSSPGTTYEQYF. The full variable domain, in which reference TRBV5-1 and TRBJ2-7 provide the parts outside the CDR3, is KAGVTQTPRYLIKTRGQQVTLSCSPISGHRSVSWYQQTPGQGLQFLFEYFSETQRNKGNFPGRFSGRQFSNSRSEMNVSTLELGDSALYLCASSSPGTTYEQYFGPGTRLTVT.

The chain links TRBV11-2 to TRBJ2-3; the D gene is possibly TRBD2 (5 bases). V lost 3 bases, J lost 0 bases, and 13 bases lay in between. CDR3 length: 16 amino acids. Germline CDR1 SGHAT, CDR2 FQNNGV. In DNA form, the CDR3 reads TGTGCCAGCAGCTTGCAGTCGGGGTTTAGCACAGATACGCAGTATTTT. This translates into CASSLQSGFSTDTQYF.

The chain combines TRBV7-2 with TRBJ2-2; TRBD2 might be the D (6 bases). Trimming shortened V by 1 base and J by 2 bases, and 17 bases separated the two germline ends. This CDR3 is built from 18 residues. Germline V gene lookup returns CDR1 SGHTA and CDR2 FQGNSA. The CDR3 sequence: CASSLDPGRRINTGELFF. In nucleotides, the CDR3 is TGTGCCAGCAGCTTAGATCCGGGGAGGCGGATTAACACCGGGGAGCTGTTTTTT.

V is TRBV9 and J is TRBJ2-5; 7 bases are shared with TRBD1. This CDR3 is built from 17 residues. V gave up 5 bases and J gave up 0 bases; unmatched junction bases: 13. Germline CDR1 is SGDLS and CDR2 is YYNGEE. CDR3 sequence reads: CASSSRFGTENQETQYF. CDR3 DNA sequence: TGTGCCAGCAGTTCGCGATTCGGGACAGAGAACCAAGAGACCCAGTACTTC.